The rows below give T cell receptor beta chains drawn from one sample of a study of T cell responses to AZD1222 COVID-19 vaccine. The method was immunoSEQ multiplex PCR; TCRdb's version includes in-frame clones alone and lacks a portion of them. The repertoire includes fewer than 75,000 clones, about 85% of them detected once, and approximately 18% sits in the top ten. The sample here was peripheral blood, taken on day 0 of AZD1222 vaccination. The receptors stem from an adult in good health. The CDR3 runs from the conserved cysteine through the conserved F or W. Fields, in order: V gene, clone size, J gene, CDR3 protein. Where a row states a size, it is once, few, many or the class of an expanded clone; other rows omit it.

v_gene: TRBV3-1/TRBV3-2
abundance: NA
j_gene: TRBJ2-3
CDR3aa: CASRQGGASTDTQYF

v_gene: TRBV3-1/TRBV3-2
abundance: NA
j_gene: TRBJ2-5
CDR3aa: CASSQGLAGETQYF

v_gene: TRBV4-1
abundance: NA
j_gene: TRBJ1-2
CDR3aa: CASSQSWLREGYTF

v_gene: TRBV6-5
abundance: NA
j_gene: TRBJ1-5
CDR3aa: CASSRQALLNQPQHF

v_gene: TRBV5-1
abundance: NA
j_gene: TRBJ1-2
CDR3aa: CASSPTGTGAPSYGYTF

v_gene: TRBV5-1
abundance: NA
j_gene: TRBJ2-1
CDR3aa: CASSLLVGVRDEQFF

v_gene: TRBV2
abundance: few
j_gene: TRBJ2-7
CDR3aa: CASSDGIANYEQYF

v_gene: TRBV15
abundance: NA
j_gene: TRBJ1-1
CDR3aa: CATSRQAIQAPNTEAFF

v_gene: TRBV3-1/TRBV3-2
abundance: NA
j_gene: TRBJ1-5
CDR3aa: CASSQTGQGGQPQHF

v_gene: TRBV7-9
abundance: NA
j_gene: TRBJ2-5
CDR3aa: CASSPTGLGETQYF

v_gene: TRBV5-1
abundance: NA
j_gene: TRBJ2-2
CDR3aa: CASSLVRLDTGELFF

v_gene: TRBV2
abundance: NA
j_gene: TRBJ1-4
CDR3aa: CASSDSWPAKLFF

v_gene: TRBV14
abundance: NA
j_gene: TRBJ1-6
CDR3aa: CASSSGTEGSPLHF

v_gene: TRBV3-1/TRBV3-2
abundance: NA
j_gene: TRBJ1-3
CDR3aa: CASSLNWGGLRENTIYF

v_gene: TRBV7-9
abundance: NA
j_gene: TRBJ1-2
CDR3aa: CASSLGTGGYGYTF

v_gene: TRBV19
abundance: NA
j_gene: TRBJ1-2
CDR3aa: CASSPRTGNYGYTF

v_gene: TRBV19
abundance: NA
j_gene: TRBJ2-3
CDR3aa: CASRIGRLAGTDTQYF

v_gene: TRBV2
abundance: NA
j_gene: TRBJ1-1
CDR3aa: CASRPTDGNMNTEAFF

v_gene: TRBV7-8
abundance: NA
j_gene: TRBJ1-6
CDR3aa: CASSFGMRTSSYNSPLHF

v_gene: TRBV18
abundance: NA
j_gene: TRBJ1-6
CDR3aa: CASSPSGQVNSPLHF

v_gene: TRBV7-2
abundance: NA
j_gene: TRBJ2-7
CDR3aa: CASSPDRATYEQYF

v_gene: TRBV28
abundance: once
j_gene: TRBJ1-5
CDR3aa: CASSLRVGGSNQPQHF

v_gene: TRBV15
abundance: NA
j_gene: TRBJ2-7
CDR3aa: CATSGLGTGAYEQYF

v_gene: TRBV6-5
abundance: NA
j_gene: TRBJ2-2
CDR3aa: CASNDRGRAGELFF

v_gene: TRBV28
abundance: NA
j_gene: TRBJ1-5
CDR3aa: CASRVLATNQPQHF

v_gene: TRBV19
abundance: NA
j_gene: TRBJ1-2
CDR3aa: CASRARVNYGYTF

v_gene: TRBV5-8
abundance: few
j_gene: TRBJ1-2
CDR3aa: CASSLARGRYGYTF

v_gene: TRBV3-1/TRBV3-2
abundance: NA
j_gene: TRBJ1-2
CDR3aa: CASSQRDRFFKTGYTF

v_gene: TRBV9
abundance: NA
j_gene: TRBJ1-4
CDR3aa: CASSVGGTNEKLFF

v_gene: TRBV5-1
abundance: NA
j_gene: TRBJ2-3
CDR3aa: CASSLSTDTQYF

v_gene: TRBV30
abundance: NA
j_gene: TRBJ1-5
CDR3aa: CAWSEGAKLNQPQHF

v_gene: TRBV12-5
abundance: NA
j_gene: TRBJ2-2
CDR3aa: CASGAGGTLNTGELFF

v_gene: TRBV7-2
abundance: once
j_gene: TRBJ2-1
CDR3aa: CASSFAKGLAGDYNEQFF

v_gene: TRBV27
abundance: NA
j_gene: TRBJ1-2
CDR3aa: CASSSRPRDTNYGYTF

v_gene: TRBV4-2
abundance: few
j_gene: TRBJ2-5
CDR3aa: CASSQEAGLRSGETQYF

v_gene: TRBV4-1
abundance: NA
j_gene: TRBJ1-4
CDR3aa: CASSQHNRVATNEKLFF

v_gene: TRBV6-5
abundance: NA
j_gene: TRBJ1-4
CDR3aa: CASKGATNEKLFF

v_gene: TRBV6-2/TRBV6-3
abundance: NA
j_gene: TRBJ2-7
CDR3aa: CASSYERTSVIQYF

v_gene: TRBV6-5
abundance: NA
j_gene: TRBJ2-7
CDR3aa: CASSYNIWTGSYEQYF

v_gene: TRBV6-5
abundance: NA
j_gene: TRBJ1-6
CDR3aa: CASSYQRERGNSPLHF

v_gene: TRBV13
abundance: NA
j_gene: TRBJ1-4
CDR3aa: CASSHRRQGGEKLFF

v_gene: TRBV30
abundance: NA
j_gene: TRBJ2-7
CDR3aa: CAWGRDSTYEQYF

v_gene: TRBV6-6
abundance: NA
j_gene: TRBJ1-6
CDR3aa: CASSYQNSDSPLHF

v_gene: TRBV12-3/TRBV12-4
abundance: NA
j_gene: TRBJ1-2
CDR3aa: CASSRGLGGYTF

v_gene: TRBV29-1
abundance: NA
j_gene: TRBJ1-6
CDR3aa: CSVTVARNSPLHF

v_gene: TRBV6-5
abundance: NA
j_gene: TRBJ2-2
CDR3aa: CASKRGPAGELFF

v_gene: TRBV2
abundance: few
j_gene: TRBJ2-7
CDR3aa: CASTLGRGHEQYF

v_gene: TRBV6-5
abundance: NA
j_gene: TRBJ1-2
CDR3aa: CASSTDRNYGYTF

v_gene: TRBV24-1
abundance: few
j_gene: TRBJ1-6
CDR3aa: CATSDPALGRGPTLRSPLHF

v_gene: TRBV28
abundance: NA
j_gene: TRBJ2-2
CDR3aa: CASSFGVSRGRIGELFF

v_gene: TRBV6-5
abundance: NA
j_gene: TRBJ2-3
CDR3aa: CASSLTWGDTQYF

v_gene: TRBV27
abundance: NA
j_gene: TRBJ1-3
CDR3aa: CASARGAGNTIYF

v_gene: TRBV6-5
abundance: NA
j_gene: TRBJ2-5
CDR3aa: CASSYLPGLAGTQYF

v_gene: TRBV28
abundance: NA
j_gene: TRBJ1-5
CDR3aa: CASSLAEVIGDNQPQHF

v_gene: TRBV5-1
abundance: NA
j_gene: TRBJ1-2
CDR3aa: CASSLVLGNNGYTF